The table lists the clone carrying this T cell receptor (beta chain) with many counts. Amplified material comprised TCR beta CDR3 regions derived from RNA transcripts. The first round was an RT-PCR with HTBI primers, and the second round was a multiplex PCR. MiXCR was run by TCRdb on the multiplex PCR reads, yielding one entry per CDR3 protein. The sample has a few hundred thousand distinct CDR3 sequences, 15% to 20% seen once. The record originates from a study of Graves' ophthalmopathy and Graves' hyperthyroidism. Study as a whole: Ahead of any treatment, peripheral blood was obtained at the initial diagnosis.

There are 12 residues in the CDR3. V gave up 7 bases and J gave up 5 bases, with 7 bases separating them. The germline V gene has CDR1 SGDLS and CDR2 YYNGEE. Specimen: peripheral blood. The chain is built from TRBV9 and TRBJ1-6; D not resolved. This TCR came from an adult man with Graves' ophthalmopathy. This chain's CDR3 is CASSGNNSPLHF. Written as DNA, the CDR3 is TGTGCCAGCTCCGGGAATAATTCACCCCTCCACTTT.